This T cell receptor (beta chain) was profiled in a study of shared clonotypes between healthy human individuals. The protocol was immunoSEQ multiplex PCR, while the TCRdb copy is restricted to in-frame clones and leaves out a portion. This sample has 560,000 or so clones, with around 96% found just once. Naive CD8 cells, CD45RO-negative and positively selected for CCR7, excluded terminally differentiated effector memory CD45RA+ cells. Germline V gives CDR1 MNHEY, CDR2 SMNVEV (reference sequence). The trim removed 6 bases at V and 2 bases at J, leaving 3 bases unmatched. The CDR3 sequence is 14 residues long.

This sequence was found in a woman in her twenties or thirties in good health. The sequenced sample was naive CD8+ T cells sorted from blood. This rearrangement joins TRBV27 to TRBJ2-7; 11 nucleotides align to TRBD2. The CDR3 DNA reads TGTGCCAGCAGGCCGGGACTAGCGGCCTACGAGCAGTACTTC. Protein: CASRPGLAAYEQYF.